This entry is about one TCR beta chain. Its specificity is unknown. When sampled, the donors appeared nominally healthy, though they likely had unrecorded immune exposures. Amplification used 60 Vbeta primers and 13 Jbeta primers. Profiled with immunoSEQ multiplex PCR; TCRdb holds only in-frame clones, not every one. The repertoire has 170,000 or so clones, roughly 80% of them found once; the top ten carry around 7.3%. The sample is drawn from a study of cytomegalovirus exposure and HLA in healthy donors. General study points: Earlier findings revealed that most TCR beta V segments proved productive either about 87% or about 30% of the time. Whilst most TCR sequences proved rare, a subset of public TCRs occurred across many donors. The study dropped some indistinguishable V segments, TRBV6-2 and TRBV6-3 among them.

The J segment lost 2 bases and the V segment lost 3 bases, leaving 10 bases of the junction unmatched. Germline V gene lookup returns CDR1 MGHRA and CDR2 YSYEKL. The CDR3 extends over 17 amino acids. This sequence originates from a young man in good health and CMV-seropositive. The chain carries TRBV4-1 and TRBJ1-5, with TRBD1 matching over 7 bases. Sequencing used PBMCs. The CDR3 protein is CASSQITGVSRNQPQHF. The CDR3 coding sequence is TGCGCCAGCAGCCAGATAACAGGGGTAAGTCGCAATCAGCCCCAGCATTTT.